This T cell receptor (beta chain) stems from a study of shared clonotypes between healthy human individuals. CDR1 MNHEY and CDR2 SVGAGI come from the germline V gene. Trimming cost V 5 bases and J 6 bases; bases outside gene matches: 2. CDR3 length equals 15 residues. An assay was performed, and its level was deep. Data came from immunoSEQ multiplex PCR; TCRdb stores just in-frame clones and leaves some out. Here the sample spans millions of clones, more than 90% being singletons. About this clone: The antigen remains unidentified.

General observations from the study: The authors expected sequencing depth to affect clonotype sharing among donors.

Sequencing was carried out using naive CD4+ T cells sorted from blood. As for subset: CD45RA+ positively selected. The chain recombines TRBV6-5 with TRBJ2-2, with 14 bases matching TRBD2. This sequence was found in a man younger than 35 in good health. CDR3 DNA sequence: TGTGCCAGCAGTCGACTAGCGGGAGGGGCCGGGGAGCTGTTTTTT. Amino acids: CASSRLAGGAGELFF.